Shown below are 15 T cell receptor beta chains from a single sample sequenced in a study of follicular helper T cells after annual influenza vaccination. Libraries were prepared by immunoSEQ multiplex PCR; TCRdb keeps only in-frame clonotypes and omits some of them. Counted here are some 9,800 clones, around 82% occurring once; the ten biggest clones make up around 0.34%. The time point: 2014-2015 season, 7 days after vaccination. This material consisted of CXCR5- memory CD4+ T cells sorted from blood, taken 7 days after influenza vaccination. These receptors were obtained from an adult who received the influenza vaccine.

The chain is built from TRBV21-1 and TRBJ2-1; no DNA check was done on the table's D call, TRBD1. TRBV21-1 is an annotated pseudogene. CDR3 length: 18 residues. The CDR3 region is CASSKEALSGATYNEQFF. CDR3 coding DNA: TGTGCCAGCAGCAAAGAGGCCCTGTCAGGGGCCACCTACAATGAGCAGTTCTTC.

This clone showed up just a few times. J is TRBJ2-7 and V is TRBV5-1, with D possibly being TRBD2 (5 bases). The CDR3 spans 15 residues. The germline gives CDR1 SGHRS, CDR2 YFSETQ. The germline V and J ends were trimmed by 0 bases and 4 bases, with 14 bases remaining between them. In DNA, the CDR3 is TGCGCCAGCAGCTTGGCCGGCGGGTACAAGTACGAGCAGTACTTC. As protein: CASSLAGGYKYEQYF.

This CDR3 reads CASSPLGNNSPLHF. CDR3 sequence (DNA): TGTGCCAGCTCACCATTAGGAAATAATTCACCCCTCCACTTT. This sequence joins TRBV18 and TRBJ1-6; D not resolved. Germline V CDR1 and CDR2: KGHSH, LQKENI. Trimming cost V 2 bases and J 5 bases, with 7 bases left between them. This CDR3 contains 14 residues.

The rearrangement uses TRBV5-4 and TRBJ2-5; D is undetermined. The CDR3 length is 14 residues. V was cut by 5 bases and J by 4 bases, with 15 bases left in between. Germline V CDR1 and CDR2: SGHNT, YYREEE (reference sequence). The DNA of the CDR3 is TGTGCCAGCAGTTCTAGAAGACCAGGAGAGACCCAGTACTTC. It is translated as CASSSRRPGETQYF.

This chain connects TRBV6-1 to TRBJ1-2; the D is unclear. Trimming took off 7 bases at V and 2 bases at J, with 17 bases between the two ends. Germline V gene data show CDR1 as MNHNS and CDR2 as SASEGT. The CDR3 contains 15 residues. Here the CDR3 DNA reads TGTGCCAGCATAAATCGACTTACGGGAAACTATGGCTACACCTTC. It specifies CASINRLTGNYGYTF.

The chain carries TRBV6-5 and TRBJ2-7; tentative D call: TRBD1 (6 bases). The CDR3 has 14 residues. V was clipped by 2 bases and J by 3 bases, with 11 bases between them. Germline loops: CDR1 MNHEY, CDR2 SVGAGI. CDR3 DNA: TGTGCCAGCAGTTACCAGGGACAAGGCTACGAGCAGTACTTC. It yields the protein CASSYQGQGYEQYF.

The gene calls are TRBV7-2 and TRBJ2-7; TRBD1 aligns across 9 bases. V was clipped by 6 bases and J by 4 bases; unmatched bases: 10. The length of the CDR3 is 15 residues. Germline CDR1 is SGHTA and CDR2 is FQGNSA. The CDR3 protein is CASSRDRGSQYEQYF. The CDR3 region has the DNA TGTGCCAGCAGTCGCGACAGGGGGTCTCAATACGAGCAGTACTTC.

This rearrangement joins TRBV7-9 to TRBJ1-2; D is ambiguous. Germline CDR1 SEHNR, CDR2 FQNEAQ (reference sequence). This CDR3 has 13 residues. V gave up 4 bases and J gave up 4 bases, with 10 bases separating them. The CDR3 bases are TGTGCCAGCAGCTCTCGGGCTAGCTATGGCTACACCTTC. It codes for CASSSRASYGYTF.

J is TRBJ2-2 and V is TRBV7-9; possible D gene TRBD1, 5 bases. CDR1 is SEHNR and CDR2 is FQNEAQ in the germline V gene (reference sequence). Trimming removed 3 bases from V and 2 bases from J, with 7 bases in between. This CDR3 has 14 amino acids. In DNA form, the CDR3 reads TGTGCCAGCAGCTTCGACAGTAACACCGGGGAGCTGTTTTTT. This sequence encodes CASSFDSNTGELFF.

The CDR3 is CASSQRGAYEQYF. The CDR3 DNA reads as TGCGCCAGCAGCCAACGGGGCGCTTACGAGCAGTACTTC. The gene calls are TRBV4-1 and TRBJ2-7, with D perhaps assigned TRBD1 or TRBD2 (5 bases each). V was clipped by 2 bases and J by 4 bases, with 9 bases between them. In germline, CDR1 is MGHRA, CDR2 YSYEKL. This CDR3 contains 13 residues.

The J gene is TRBJ1-1, the V gene TRBV5-6; the D is unclear. This CDR3 has 13 residues. V lost 2 bases to trimming and J lost 7 bases, with 12 bases between them. Germline lookup yields CDR1 SGHDT and CDR2 YYEEEE. In nucleotides, the CDR3 is TGTGCCAGCAGCTTCGAACGAGTGGGTGAAGCTTTCTTT. Its protein product is CASSFERVGEAFF.

V gene TRBV18 combines with J gene TRBJ1-2; D ambiguous. There are 13 residues in the CDR3. Germline CDR1 and CDR2: KGHSH and LQKENI. The V gene lost 2 bases and the J gene lost 1 base, with 5 bases spanning the gap. The CDR3 protein is CASSPGDNYGYTF. The CDR3 DNA sequence: TGTGCCAGCTCACCAGGGGATAACTATGGCTACACCTTC. The variable domain in full, completed from reference TRBV18 and TRBJ1-2, reads NAGVMQNPRHLVRRRGQEARLRCSPMKGHSHVYWYRQLPEEGLKFMVYLQKENIIDESGMPKERFSAEFPKEGPSILRIQQVVRGDSAAYFCASSPGDNYGYTFGSGTRLTVV.

The CDR3 coding sequence is TGTGCCAGCAGTGAAAGGGGACAGGGGATATATGGCTACACCTTC. Translated, it gives CASSERGQGIYGYTF. The chain uses TRBV6-1 and TRBJ1-2; 10 positions match TRBD1. CDR1 and CDR2 (germline): MNHNS, SASEGT. The J segment lost 5 bases and the V segment lost 2 bases, leaving 5 bases of the junction unmatched. This CDR3 is 15 amino acids long.

The V and J genes are TRBV2 and TRBJ1-2, with D hard to call. Germline V gene data show CDR1 as SNHLY and CDR2 as FYNNEI. CDR3 length equals 13 residues. V was clipped by 4 bases and J by 8 bases, with 14 bases between them. The CDR3 DNA follows: TGTGCCAGCAGTGCTTCTGGCGGGGTCGGCTACACCTTC. This sequence encodes CASSASGGVGYTF.

The chain has TRBV4-2 and TRBJ1-2; maybe TRBD1 (5 bases). V was pared by 1 base and J by 4 bases, with 10 bases between. This CDR3 is built from 14 residues. Germline V lookup: CDR1 LGHNA, CDR2 YNFKEQ. In DNA, the CDR3 is TGTGCCAGCAGCCAAGGGGCAGGGTCCTATGGCTACACCTTC. This sequence encodes CASSQGAGSYGYTF.